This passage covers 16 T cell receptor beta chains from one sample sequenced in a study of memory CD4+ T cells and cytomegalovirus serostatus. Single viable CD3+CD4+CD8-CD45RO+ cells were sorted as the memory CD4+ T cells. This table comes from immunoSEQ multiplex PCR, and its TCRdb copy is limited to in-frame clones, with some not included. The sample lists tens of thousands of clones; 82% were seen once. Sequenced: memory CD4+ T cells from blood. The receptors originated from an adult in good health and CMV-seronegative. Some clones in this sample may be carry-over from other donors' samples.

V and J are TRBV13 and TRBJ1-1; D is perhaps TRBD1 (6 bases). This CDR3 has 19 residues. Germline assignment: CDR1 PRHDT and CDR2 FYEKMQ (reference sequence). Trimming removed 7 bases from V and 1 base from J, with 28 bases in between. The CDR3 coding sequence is TGTGCCAGCAAAAGGTCCCCATGGCAGCCCTTCAGGGGGAACACTGAAGCTTTCTTT. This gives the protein CASKRSPWQPFRGNTEAFF.

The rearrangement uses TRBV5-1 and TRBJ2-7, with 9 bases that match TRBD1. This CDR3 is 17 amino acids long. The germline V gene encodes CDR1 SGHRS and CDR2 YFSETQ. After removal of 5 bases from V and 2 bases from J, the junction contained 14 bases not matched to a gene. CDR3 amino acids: CASSLSPRDRVTYEQYF. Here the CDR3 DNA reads TGCGCCAGCAGTTTGTCCCCCCGGGACAGGGTGACCTACGAGCAGTACTTC. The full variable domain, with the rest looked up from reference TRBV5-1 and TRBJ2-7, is KAGVTQTPRYLIKTRGQQVTLSCSPISGHRSVSWYQQTPGQGLQFLFEYFSETQRNKGNFPGRFSGRQFSNSRSEMNVSTLELGDSALYLCASSLSPRDRVTYEQYFGPGTRLTVT.

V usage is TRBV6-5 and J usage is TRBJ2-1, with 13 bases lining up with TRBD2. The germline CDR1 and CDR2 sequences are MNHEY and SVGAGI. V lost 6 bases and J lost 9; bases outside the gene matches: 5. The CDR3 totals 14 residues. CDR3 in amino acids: CASSRTSGSGEQFF. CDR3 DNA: TGTGCCAGCAGCAGGACTAGCGGGAGTGGTGAGCAGTTCTTC.

The CDR3 DNA reads as TGCGCCAGCAGCGGCGACGGAGGCACTGAAGCTTTCTTT. This codes for CASSGDGGTEAFF. V and J are TRBV5-1 and TRBJ1-1; D is uncertain. V was shortened by 4 bases and J by 4 bases, with 11 bases between the two germline ends. The length of the CDR3 is 13 residues. Germline V gene data show CDR1 as SGHRS and CDR2 as YFSETQ.

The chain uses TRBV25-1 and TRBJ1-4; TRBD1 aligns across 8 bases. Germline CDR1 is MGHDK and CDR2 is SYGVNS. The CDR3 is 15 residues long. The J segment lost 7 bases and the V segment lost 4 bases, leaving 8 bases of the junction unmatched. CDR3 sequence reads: CASSAGQGLSEKLFF. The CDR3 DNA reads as TGTGCCAGCAGTGCCGGACAGGGTCTGAGTGAAAAACTGTTTTTT. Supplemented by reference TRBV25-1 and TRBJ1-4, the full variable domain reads EADIYQTPRYLVIGTGKKITLECSQTMGHDKMYWYQQDPGMELHLIHYSYGVNSTEKGDLSSESTVSRIRTEHFPLTLESARPSHTSQYLCASSAGQGLSEKLFFGSGTQLSVL.

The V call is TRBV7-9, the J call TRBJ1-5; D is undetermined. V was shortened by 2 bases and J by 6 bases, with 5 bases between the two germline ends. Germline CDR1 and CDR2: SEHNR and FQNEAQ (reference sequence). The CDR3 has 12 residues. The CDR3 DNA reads TGTGCCAGCAGCTTACTGGGTCAGCCCCAGCATTTT. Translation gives CASSLLGQPQHF.

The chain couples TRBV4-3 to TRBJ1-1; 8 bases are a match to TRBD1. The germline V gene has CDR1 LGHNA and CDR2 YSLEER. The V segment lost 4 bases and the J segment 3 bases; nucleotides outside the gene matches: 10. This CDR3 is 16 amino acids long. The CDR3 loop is CASSLQLGQGDTEAFF. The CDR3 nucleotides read TGCGCCAGCAGCCTACAACTCGGACAGGGAGACACTGAAGCTTTCTTT.

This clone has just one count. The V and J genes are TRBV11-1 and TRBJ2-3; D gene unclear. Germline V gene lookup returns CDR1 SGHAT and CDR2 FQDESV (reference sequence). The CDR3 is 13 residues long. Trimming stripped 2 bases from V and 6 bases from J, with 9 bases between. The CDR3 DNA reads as TGTGCCAGCAGCTTATCTGTCCGGGATACGCAGTATTTT. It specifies CASSLSVRDTQYF.

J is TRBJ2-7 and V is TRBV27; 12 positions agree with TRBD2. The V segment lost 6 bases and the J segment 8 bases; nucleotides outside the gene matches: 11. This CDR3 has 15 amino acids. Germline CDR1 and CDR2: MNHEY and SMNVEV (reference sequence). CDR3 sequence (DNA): TGTGCCAGCAGACTAGCGGGGGGTGGACTAGCGAAGCAGTACTTC. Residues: CASRLAGGGLAKQYF.

CDR3 region: CASSLGLAGYEQYF. The DNA for the CDR3 is TGCGCCAGCAGCCTGGGACTAGCGGGCTACGAGCAGTACTTC. V is TRBV4-1 and J is TRBJ2-7, with 12 bases matching TRBD2. This CDR3 spans 14 amino acids. Germline V lookup: CDR1 MGHRA, CDR2 YSYEKL. V lost 4 bases and J lost 3; bases outside the gene matches: 1.

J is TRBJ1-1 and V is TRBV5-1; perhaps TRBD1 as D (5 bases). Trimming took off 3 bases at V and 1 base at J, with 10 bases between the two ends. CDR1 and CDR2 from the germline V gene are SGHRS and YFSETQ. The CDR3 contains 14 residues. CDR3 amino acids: CASSWSGPNTEAFF. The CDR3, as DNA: TGCGCCAGCAGCTGGTCGGGACCGAACACTGAAGCTTTCTTT. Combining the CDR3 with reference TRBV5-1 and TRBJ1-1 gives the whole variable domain KAGVTQTPRYLIKTRGQQVTLSCSPISGHRSVSWYQQTPGQGLQFLFEYFSETQRNKGNFPGRFSGRQFSNSRSEMNVSTLELGDSALYLCASSWSGPNTEAFFGQGTRLTVV.

The CDR3 nucleotides are TGTGCCAGCAGCTTAGCCAGGTCGAACACCGGGGAGCTGTTTTTT. Amino acids: CASSLARSNTGELFF. The V and J genes are TRBV7-9 and TRBJ2-2; no clear D. Germline V lookup: CDR1 SEHNR, CDR2 FQNEAQ (reference sequence). The CDR3 sequence is 15 residues long. V was cut by 0 bases and J by 0 bases, with 5 bases left in between.

This CDR3 reads CASSTQYNEQFF. The DNA of the CDR3 is TGTGCCAGCAGCACGCAATACAATGAGCAGTTCTTC. The V and J genes are TRBV5-8 and TRBJ2-1; unclear D gene. CDR3 length: 12 amino acids. Germline assignment: CDR1 SGHTS and CDR2 YDEGEE. Trimming cost V 4 bases and J 4 bases, with 6 bases left between them. Full variable domain (missing parts from reference TRBV5-8 and TRBJ2-1): EAGVTQSPTHLIKTRGQQATLRCSPISGHTSVYWYQQALGLGLQFLLWYDEGEERNRGNFPPRFSGRQFPNYSSELNVNALELEDSALYLCASSTQYNEQFFGPGTRLTVL.

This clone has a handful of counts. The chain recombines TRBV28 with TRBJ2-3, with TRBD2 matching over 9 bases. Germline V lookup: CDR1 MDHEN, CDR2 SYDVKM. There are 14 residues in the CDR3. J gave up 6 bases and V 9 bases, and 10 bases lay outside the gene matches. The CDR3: CASRSGRRSDTQYF. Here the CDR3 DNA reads TGTGCCAGTCGGAGCGGGAGGAGATCTGATACGCAGTATTTT.

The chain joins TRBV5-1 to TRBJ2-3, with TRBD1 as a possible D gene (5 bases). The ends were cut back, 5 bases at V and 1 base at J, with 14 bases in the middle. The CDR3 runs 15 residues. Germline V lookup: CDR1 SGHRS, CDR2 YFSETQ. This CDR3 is CASSKQDGGTDTQYF. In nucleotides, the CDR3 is TGCGCCAGCAGTAAACAGGACGGAGGCACAGATACGCAGTATTTT.

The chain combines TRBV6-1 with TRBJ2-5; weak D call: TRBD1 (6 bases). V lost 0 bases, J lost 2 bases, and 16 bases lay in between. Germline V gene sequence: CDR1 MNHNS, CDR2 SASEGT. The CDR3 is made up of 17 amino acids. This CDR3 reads CASSEAFTGSGQETQYF. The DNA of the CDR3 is TGTGCCAGCAGTGAAGCATTCACAGGGAGTGGGCAAGAGACCCAGTACTTC.